Detailed here is one T cell receptor (beta chain). Its antigen is unknown. The input lacks base qualities; no much larger clone sits a single base away. V is cut back by 0 bases and J by 6 bases, with 5 bases in the junction unmatched. From the cysteine up to the phenylalanine, the CDR3 has a length of 15 residues. The read is trimmed to its CDR3 DNA, 45 bases read in frame from base 1. According to the germline V gene (reference sequence), CDR1 reads SEHNR and CDR2 reads FQNEAQ. Libraries were made using the immunoSEQ multiplex PCR assay. TCRdb carries this immuneACCESS record with in-frame sequences only. Its versions omit some clonotypes, under half of them owing to an unresolved V gene in the studies checked, with the rest unexplained. Recorded for this sample are roughly 40,000 clones; 85% to 90% of them occurred a single time. Less than 0.7% of the sample is in the top ten clones. The sample comes from a study of T cell changes during pregnancy in multiple sclerosis (dated by TCRdb to between 2019 and 2020). Concerning the study at large: In women with multiple sclerosis, the researchers looked at how the T cell repertoire shifted as pregnancy progressed.

The V and J segments used are TRBV7-9 and TRBJ2-3, and 8 junction bases match TRBD2. The TCR originated in a female donor with multiple sclerosis, enrolled in a pregnancy study. The specimen was CD4+ T cells from peripheral blood mononuclear cells, collected in the first trimester of pregnancy. The base sequence is TGTGCCAGCAGCTTAGCGGGTAGCGGGACGGATACGCAGTATTTT. Translated, it reads CASSLAGSGTDTQYF.